These 5 T cell receptor beta chains were all obtained from the same sample, sequenced in a study of cytomegalovirus exposure and HLA in healthy donors. This PCR relied on a set of 60 Vbeta primers and 13 Jbeta primers. The data were produced by immunoSEQ multiplex PCR, yet TCRdb's version contains in-frame clones alone and is incomplete. The table lists approximately 120,000 clones, approximately 80% of them singletons, with roughly a tenth in the top ten. What was sequenced was PBMCs. Receptor source: a man aged 25 to 40 in good health and CMV-seropositive.

The chain recombines TRBV27 with TRBJ2-1; 8 bases map to TRBD2. Trimming removed 2 bases from V and 2 bases from J; junction bases left unmatched: 2. Germline lookup yields CDR1 MNHEY and CDR2 SMNVEV (reference sequence). The CDR3 spans 15 residues. The CDR3 DNA reads TGTGCCAGCAGTTTAAATAGCGGGGCCTACAATGAGCAGTTCTTC. It codes for CASSLNSGAYNEQFF.

The rearrangement joins TRBV27 to TRBJ2-5, with TRBD1 matching over 7 bases. Germline V lookup: CDR1 MNHEY, CDR2 SMNVEV (reference sequence). V lost 1 base and J lost 4; bases outside the gene matches: 0. CDR3 size: 13 residues. CDR3 region: CASSLWDRETQYF. As DNA, the CDR3 is TGTGCCAGCAGTTTATGGGACAGAGAGACCCAGTACTTC.

Here the CDR3 reads CASSRGQGKNTEAFF. The CDR3 nucleotides read TGTGCCAGCAGCCGCGGACAGGGGAAGAACACTGAAGCTTTCTTT. The V and J genes are TRBV6-4 and TRBJ1-1; TRBD1 matches at 9 bases. CDR1 MRHNA and CDR2 SNTAGT come from the germline V gene. V shed 6 bases and J 1 base; nucleotides not matched to a gene: 6. This CDR3 is built from 15 residues.

This clone was seen a single time. This rearrangement joins TRBV18 to TRBJ2-7; D is perhaps TRBD1 (5 bases). The CDR3 is 14 residues long. V was clipped by 5 bases and J by 2 bases, with 13 bases between them. Germline V gene data show CDR1 as KGHSH and CDR2 as LQKENI. CDR3 coding DNA: TGTGCCAGCTCAGAACCGGACACCGCCTACGAGCAGTACTTC. It specifies CASSEPDTAYEQYF.

This chain joins TRBV4-1 and TRBJ2-1, with TRBD2 matching 13 bases. J lost 9 bases, V lost 1 base, and 21 bases had no gene match. Germline V gives CDR1 MGHRA, CDR2 YSYEKL. This CDR3 region has 21 residues. CDR3 protein: CASSQVGGRTSGSASIGEQFF. The CDR3 DNA reads TGCGCCAGCAGCCAAGTAGGGGGACGGACTAGCGGGAGTGCTAGTATAGGTGAGCAGTTCTTC.